Presented here are 5 T cell receptor beta chains from one specimen sequenced in a study of read filtering for tumor transcriptome and immune sequencing. From roughly 390 ng of RNA, a library with molecular barcoded alpha/delta and beta/gamma adaptors was made. TCRdb fed the reads into MiXCR, producing one record per CDR3 protein. The repertoire holds about 27,000 distinct CDR3 sequences, with about 15% as singletons. The sequenced material came from a population of CD138-negative cells sorted from bone marrow. These receptors all come from a donor over 35 with multiple myeloma.

This clonotype occurred many times. The V call is TRBV18, the J call TRBJ2-3, with 8 bases fitting TRBD1. The CDR3 is 14 residues long. Germline CDR1 reads KGHSH; CDR2 reads LQKENI. The V segment lost 4 bases and the J segment 6 bases; nucleotides outside the gene matches: 6. CDR3 region: CASSLRQGLDTQYF. DNA of the CDR3: TGTGCCAGCTCACTAAGACAGGGGTTGGATACGCAGTATTTT.

This clonotype has at least ten counts. The V call is TRBV6-2 or TRBV6-3, the J call TRBJ2-1, with 8 bases fitting TRBD2. CDR1 is MNHEY, CDR2 SVGEGT, per germline. V shed 2 bases, J shed 5 bases, and the junction held 8 bases outside the gene matches. The CDR3 sequence is 16 residues long. CDR3 nucleotides: TGTGCCAGCAGTTACCGTTCTAGCGGGTGGGACAATGAGCAGTTCTTC. As protein: CASSYRSSGWDNEQFF.

This chain connects TRBV3-1 to TRBJ2-2, with D perhaps matching TRBD2 (6 bases). Deletions cut 4 bases from V and 1 base from J, with 13 bases between. The CDR3 is 16 amino acids. Germline values: CDR1 LGHDT, CDR2 YNNKEL (reference sequence). In DNA, the CDR3 is TGTGCCAGCAGCCCTGCCGGGACTCTGAACACCGGGGAGCTGTTTTTT. Its protein is CASSPAGTLNTGELFF. Based on the CDR3 plus reference TRBV3-1 and TRBJ2-2, the full variable domain is DTAVSQTPKYLVTQMGNDKSIKCEQNLGHDTMYWYKQDSKKFLKIMFSYNNKELIINETVPNRFSPKSPDKAHLNLHINSLELGDSAVYFCASSPAGTLNTGELFFGEGSRLTVL.

This clonotype has at least ten counts. The chain is built from TRBV28 and TRBJ1-5; TRBD1 matches at 8 bases. The CDR3 loop spans 15 amino acids. Germline V gene lookup returns CDR1 MDHEN and CDR2 SYDVKM. With 0 bases clipped from V and 7 bases from J, the junction kept 5 bases outside the gene matches. The CDR3 loop reads CASSLWAGGRQPQHF. As DNA, the CDR3 is TGTGCCAGCAGTTTATGGGCAGGGGGCCGACAGCCCCAGCATTTT.

On this clonotype: A much larger clone is a single base away; this may be a read error. CDR3 nucleotides: TGTGCCAGCAGCCTATGGACTAGCATCTCATACCAGCAGTACTTC. This codes for CASSLWTSISYQQYF. The chain combines TRBV7-9 with TRBJ2-7, with 8 nucleotides matching TRBD2. CDR1 SEHNR and CDR2 FQNEAQ come from the germline V gene (reference sequence). This CDR3 has 15 residues. V lost 5 bases, J lost 8 bases, and 14 bases stayed unmatched.